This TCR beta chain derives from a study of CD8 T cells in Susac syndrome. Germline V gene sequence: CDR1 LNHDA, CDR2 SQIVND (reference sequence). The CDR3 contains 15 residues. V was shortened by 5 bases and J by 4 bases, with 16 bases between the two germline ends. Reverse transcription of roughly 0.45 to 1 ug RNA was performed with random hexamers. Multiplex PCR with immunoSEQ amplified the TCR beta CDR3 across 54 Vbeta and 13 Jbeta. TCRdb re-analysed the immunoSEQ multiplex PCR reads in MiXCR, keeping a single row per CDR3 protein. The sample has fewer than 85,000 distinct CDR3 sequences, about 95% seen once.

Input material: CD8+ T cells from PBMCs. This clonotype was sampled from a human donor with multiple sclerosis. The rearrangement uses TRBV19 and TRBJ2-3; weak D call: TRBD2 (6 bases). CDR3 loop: CASSLPGLDPDTQYF. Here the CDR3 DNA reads TGTGCCAGTAGTCTACCGGGACTTGATCCAGATACGCAGTATTTT.